The next 9 T cell receptor beta chains were all read from a single sample in a study of response to subunit inactivated influenza vaccine. TCRdb called the RT-PCR reads again in MiXCR, with one record for every CDR3 protein. Among 150,000 to 200,000 distinct CDR3 sequences listed, 11% were seen once. This sample comprised non-naive T cells sorted from PBMCs, obtained 45 days after vaccination. The receptors shown here come from a man aged 45-60 years who received an inactivated influenza vaccine.

This clonotype was seen more than once but under ten times. This chain joins TRBV5-8 and TRBJ2-3, with TRBD2 identical over 10 bases. This CDR3 spans 17 amino acids. Germline CDR1 is SGHTS and CDR2 is YDEGEE. Losses at the gene ends were 0 bases for V and 4 bases for J; bases not matched to a gene: 8. CDR3 sequence: CASSLAPTAGGPDTQYF. CDR3 DNA sequence: TGTGCCAGCAGCTTGGCCCCCACAGCGGGGGGGCCAGATACGCAGTATTTT.

This clonotype was picked up many times. The chain employs TRBV21-1 and TRBJ2-1; the table calls TRBD1, which could not be checked here. TRBV21-1 is a pseudogene locus. This CDR3 has 14 residues. The CDR3 nucleotides are TGTGCCAGCTGCCCTAGAAAGGGGAACAATGAGCAGTTCTTC. Residues: CASCPRKGNNEQFF.

CDR3 DNA sequence: TGCAGTGCTAGAGTAGGACAGGGGGTTAGGAATGAGCAGTTCTTC. Translation gives CSARVGQGVRNEQFF. The chain combines TRBV20-1 with TRBJ2-1; 10 bases line up with TRBD1. This CDR3 spans 15 amino acids. J gave up 7 bases and V 1 base, and 7 bases lay outside the gene matches. The germline V gene has CDR1 DFQATT and CDR2 SNEGSKA (reference sequence).

This clonotype was found many times. The J gene is TRBJ1-1, the V gene TRBV7-2; tentatively, D is TRBD1 (5 bases). Trimming left V 1 base short and J 10 bases short, with 13 bases between. This CDR3 has 13 residues. Germline CDR1 is SGHTA and CDR2 is FQGNSA. The chain's CDR3 is CASSLDRPGGAFF. CDR3 bases: TGTGCCAGCAGCTTAGATCGGCCGGGGGGAGCTTTCTTT.

This clonotype was seen a few times. V is TRBV4-2 and J is TRBJ2-5; 8 bases agree with TRBD2. Germline-derived CDR1 and CDR2 are LGHNA and YNFKEQ. The CDR3 is 16 amino acids. V was clipped by 1 base and J by 2 bases; unmatched bases: 6. This CDR3 is CASSQVTGTRQETQYF. Here the CDR3 DNA reads TGTGCCAGCAGCCAAGTTACCGGGACTAGACAAGAGACCCAGTACTTC.

The chain links TRBV5-1 to TRBJ1-6; D gene ambiguous. Looked up from germline, CDR1 is SGHRS and CDR2 is YFSETQ. V shed 7 bases and J shed 8 bases, with 16 bases lying between them. CDR3 length: 14 amino acids. This chain's CDR3 is CASALSEPDSPLHF. The CDR3 DNA is TGCGCCAGCGCCCTATCTGAACCTGATTCACCCCTCCACTTT.

This chain connects TRBV6-1 to TRBJ1-1; D gene unclear. The V and J ends lost 6 bases and 5 bases respectively, with 13 bases between them. The V gene's germline CDR1 is MNHNS and CDR2 SASEGT. The CDR3 spans 13 residues. CDR3 in amino acids: CASSAGPRTEAFF. In DNA, the CDR3 is TGTGCCAGCAGCGCCGGGCCGAGAACTGAAGCTTTCTTT.

Of note for this clonotype: One end of the junction fails to match germline, which may point to a read error. CDR3 DNA sequence: TGCGCCAGCAGCCCCGGACAGGAACTTATAAAAATAGCCAAAAACGTTCAGTACTTC. This sequence encodes CASSPGQELIKIAKNVQYF. This chain joins TRBV4-3 and TRBJ2-4; the match to TRBD1 covers 7 bases. There are 19 residues in the CDR3. Germline V lookup: CDR1 LGHNA, CDR2 YSLEER.

A few counts support this clonotype. The chain links TRBV7-3 to TRBJ2-5; D is perhaps TRBD2 (5 bases). The CDR3 is 15 amino acids. CDR1 is SGHTA and CDR2 is FQGTGA in the germline V gene. Trimming stripped 0 bases from V and 4 bases from J, with 12 bases between. The CDR3 DNA follows: TGTGCCAGCAGCTTAACGGGAGCGGCGCTAGAGACCCAGTACTTC. Amino acid sequence: CASSLTGAALETQYF.